This is a list of T cell receptor beta chains from one sample in a study of breast tumors, draining lymph nodes, adjacent tissues. Each CDR3 protein gets one entry after TCRdb re-called the multiplex PCR reads with MiXCR. The data contain under 75,000 distinct CDR3 sequences, around three fifths of them singletons. The sequenced sample was breast tumor tissue. The source is a female donor with breast cancer. Some clones in this sample may be carry-over from other donors' samples. CDR3s include the opening cysteine and the closing phenylalanine or tryptophan. D genes are given only for firm matches. A row's size may be missing; if present it is once, few, many or a size class.

TGTGCCAGCAGCCCACCTGGACAGGGAAGGGGTAGCAATCAGCCCCAGTACTTC CASSPPGQGRGSNQPQYF TRBV13 TRBD1 TRBJ2-5 .
TGCAGCGTTGGGGGCGGTCGAAATTCACCCCTCCACTTT CSVGGGRNSPLHF TRBV29-1 . TRBJ1-6 .
TGTGCCAGCAGCTTACCGGGGACAGGACAAGAGACCCAGTACTTC CASSLPGTGQETQYF TRBV11-2 TRBD1 TRBJ2-5 .
TGTGCCAGCAGCAAAGGGCTAGATACAGATACGCAGTATTTT CASSKGLDTDTQYF TRBV14 . TRBJ2-3 many
TGCAGTGCTAGAGCCAGGGAGCATTACAATGAGCAGTTCTTC CSARAREHYNEQFF TRBV20-1 . TRBJ2-1 many
TGCGCCAGCAGCCAAGTACAGGGGACACCGGCTGATAATTCACCCCTCCACTTT CASSQVQGTPADNSPLHF TRBV4-1 TRBD1 TRBJ1-6 .
TGTGCCAACCTTGGACAGGGGGAAAACACCGGGGAGCTGTTTTTT CANLGQGENTGELFF TRBV2 TRBD1 TRBJ2-2 .
TGTGCCAGCAGCTTACCAGGGGGGGCCGGGGTCTACGAGCAGTACTTC CASSLPGGAGVYEQYF TRBV13 . TRBJ2-7 many
TGCGCCAGCAGCCAAGGTAGAGCCGGGGAAGAGACCCAGTACTTC CASSQGRAGEETQYF TRBV4-1 . TRBJ2-5 many
TGCAGTGCTAGAGTAGACGCTCAAACCCTCCACTTT CSARVDAQTLHF TRBV20-1 . TRBJ1-6 .
TGCAGTGCTAGAGAGCGACAAATCTCTGGGGCCAACGTCCTGACTTTC CSARERQISGANVLTF TRBV20-1 . TRBJ2-6 .
TGCAGTGCTAGAGTCGAGTCGGGGACGAATCAGCCCCAGCATTTT CSARVESGTNQPQHF TRBV20-1 . TRBJ1-5 few
TGCGCCAGCAGCCACCCCCTCGGGGACAGGGGTTATGGCTACACCTTC CASSHPLGDRGYGYTF TRBV4-3 TRBD1 TRBJ1-2 .
TGTGCCAGCACCCTAGGGGGGTCCTTCTCCTACGAGCAGTACTTC CASTLGGSFSYEQYF TRBV7-9 . TRBJ2-7 .
TGCGCCAGCAGCCAAGATAACAGCCGGAACTATGGCTACACCTTC CASSQDNSRNYGYTF TRBV4-1 . TRBJ1-2 .
TGTGCCACCACGGGACGCGAGCAGTACTTC CATTGREQYF TRBV24-1 . TRBJ2-7 .
TGTGCCAGCAGTGCAGGACTAGCGGGTTTGTCTTACAATGAGCAGTTCTTC CASSAGLAGLSYNEQFF TRBV27 TRBD2 TRBJ2-1 many
TGTGCCAGCAGCCCTTACCTCTTACCAAACTATGGCTACCCCTTC CASSPYLLPNYGYPF TRBV7-2 . TRBJ1-2 many
TGTGCCAGCAGCCCCCGCATGGCGGGGGGAATGGCCCAGTACTTC CASSPRMAGGMAQYF TRBV9 TRBD2 TRBJ2-5 .
TGTGCCAGCAGCTCCCCGGGCTCTGGAAACACCATATATTTT CASSSPGSGNTIYF TRBV7-2 . TRBJ1-3 medium-sized
TGTGCCATCAGCCCAGATAGCAATCAGCCCCAGCATTTT CAISPDSNQPQHF TRBV10-3 . TRBJ1-5 many
TGTGCCAGCAGTGAGGGGGGATATAATTCACCCCTCCACTTT CASSEGGYNSPLHF TRBV2 . TRBJ1-6 .
TGCAGTGCCACGACAGGGTTTAGCTACACCTTC CSATTGFSYTF TRBV20-1 TRBD1 TRBJ1-2 .
TGCAGTGCTAAGGGGTGTAGCGGTCCCTACAATGAGCAGTTCTTC CSAKGCSGPYNEQFF TRBV20-1 . TRBJ2-1 .
TGTGCCAGCAGTGCGGGGACTAGCGGGGGGGCCGGGGAGACCCAGTACTTC CASSAGTSGGAGETQYF TRBV2 TRBD2 TRBJ2-5 many
TGTGCCAGCCTCTCAAGCGGGGGTGATCAGCCCCAGCATTTT CASLSSGGDQPQHF TRBV6-6 . TRBJ1-5 .
TGTGCCGGCGGGGGGGCGCCGAACACCGGGGAGCTGTCTTGG CAGGGAPNTGELSW TRBV24-1 TRBD2 TRBJ2-2 .
TGCGCCCACAGTGTCCCTTTTAGAGTGGCTATATTCTTATGTGCTAACTATGGCTACACCTTC CAHSVPFRVAIFLCANYGYTF TRBV5-1 . TRBJ1-2 .
TGTGCCAGCAGCCCCGGGGCTCTTTATGGCTACACCTTC CASSPGALYGYTF TRBV6-5 . TRBJ1-2 .
TGCGCCAGCAGCTTGGACAGGGTTACCTACAATGAGCAGTTCTTC CASSLDRVTYNEQFF TRBV5-1 . TRBJ2-1 many
TGCAGTGCTAGAGGCGGAGGGAGGAGGGTCTATGGCTACACCTTC CSARGGGRRVYGYTF TRBV20-1 . TRBJ1-2 .
TGTGCCAGCAGCTTAAGCATCAGACAAGAGACCCAGTACTTC CASSLSIRQETQYF TRBV7-9 . TRBJ2-5 .
TGTGCCAGCAGCGTAAAGACAGGGGGCCCCTATGGCTACCCCTTC CASSVKTGGPYGYPF TRBV7-2 TRBD1 TRBJ1-2 many
TGTGCCAGCAGTACAGCGTTCGAGCAGTACTTC CASSTAFEQYF TRBV6-2/TRBV6-3 . TRBJ2-7 .
TGTGCCAGCAGCCCGATTGAAGGGGGGCTCAAGACCCAGTACTTC CASSPIEGGLKTQYF TRBV7-2 . TRBJ2-5 .
TGTGCCAGCAGGGATGGGCAGGGCCGCACTAATGAAAAACTGTTTTTT CASRDGQGRTNEKLFF TRBV2 . TRBJ1-4 many
TGTGCCAGCAGCTTAGGGCGATCAAACAAGGCGTCCTACGAGCAGTACTTC CASSLGRSNKASYEQYF TRBV7-9 . TRBJ2-7 .
TGCGCCAGCGGGACAGGGGATCAGGATGAGCAGTTCTTC CASGTGDQDEQFF TRBV5-1 TRBD1 TRBJ2-1 .
TGTGCCAGCTCACCTTGGGGAGACACCAGCTCCTACAATGAGCAGTTCTTC CASSPWGDTSSYNEQFF TRBV18 . TRBJ2-1 many
TGTGCCAGCAGTTGGGGACAGCAAAATTCACCCCTCCACTTT CASSWGQQNSPLHF TRBV12-3/TRBV12-4 TRBD1 TRBJ1-6 .
TGCAGTGCTGCCGTGTGGGACGGCGACTATGGCTACACCTTC CSAAVWDGDYGYTF TRBV20-1 . TRBJ1-2 .
. CASSFAGGAGYEQCF TRBV5-1 . TRBJ2-7 .
TGTGCCAGCAGCTTGGTACTAGCGGGGTTTGAGCAGTTCTTC CASSLVLAGFEQFF TRBV5-6 TRBD2 TRBJ2-1 many
TGCAGTGCTAGGGGCGGGGGGGCCCGAGAGACCCAGTACTTC CSARGGGARETQYF TRBV20-1 TRBD2 TRBJ2-5 once
TGTGCCAGTAGTCCGGGACTGGATAACGAAAAACTGTTTTTT CASSPGLDNEKLFF TRBV19 . TRBJ1-4 .
TGTGCCAGCAGCTCCCTACGGGTTACCCGTGACGGGCAGTACTTC CASSSLRVTRDGQYF TRBV7-9 . TRBJ2-7 few
TGTGCCAGCAGCTTAAGCAATGAGCAGTTCTTC CASSLSNEQFF TRBV9 . TRBJ2-1 few
TGTGCCAGCAGTTACTCGGCGGGACAGGGTAGATCACCCCTCCACTTT CASSYSAGQGRSPLHF TRBV6-5 TRBD1 TRBJ1-6 .
TGCAGTGCTATCCTAGACAGGGGGCGACGTGGCTACACCTTC CSAILDRGRRGYTF TRBV20-1 TRBD1 TRBJ1-2 .
TGTGCCAGCAGCGTAAAGGGGGGGAACACTGAAGCTTTCTTT CASSVKGGNTEAFF TRBV7-2 . TRBJ1-1 few
TGTGCCATCAGTCCCATACAGTGGTATTCACCCCTCCACTTT CAISPIQWYSPLHF TRBV10-3 . TRBJ1-6 .
TGCGCCAGCAGCTGGAGGGGGGATACTAGCACAGATACGCAGTATTTT CASSWRGDTSTDTQYF TRBV5-1 . TRBJ2-3 many
TGCGCCAGCAGCCAGGCCGGGACAGGGTCGTCGGGAAACACCATATATTTT CASSQAGTGSSGNTIYF TRBV4-3 TRBD1 TRBJ1-3 .